What follows describes a single T cell receptor beta chain. The data originate from a study of cytomegalovirus exposure and HLA in healthy donors. The assay was immunoSEQ multiplex PCR, and TCRdb's table has in-frame clones only and misses some. In the table there are some 170,000 clones, about 89% of which are singletons. This clonotype was sampled from a man younger than 45 in good health and CMV-seropositive. Material: PBMCs.

CDR3 loop: CASSQGVIRGSESTFF. CDR3 sequence (DNA): TGCGCCAGCAGCCAAGGCGTCATAAGAGGGTCCGAATCCACTTTCTTT. The V gene is TRBV4-3, the J gene TRBJ1-1; the D is unclear. This CDR3 is 16 amino acids long. The V and J ends lost 1 base and 12 bases respectively, with 24 bases between them. CDR1 is LGHNA and CDR2 is YSLEER in the germline V gene.